This T cell receptor (beta chain) was captured in a study of identical twins (dated by TCRdb to 2016 to 2018). For the study in its entirety: To test whether fetal clonotypes persist, this study deep-sequenced TCR alpha and beta repertoires from monozygotic twins, from unrelated adults of various ages, and from cord blood. Replicate twin experiments were performed at different times using different library preparation protocols to rule out contamination.

Preparation of the library involved 5' RACE. This sample was sequenced with an Illumina HiSeq 2000. Template switching introduced a universal primer binding site; the final cDNA contained a unique molecular identifier, enabling accurate counting of TCR cDNA molecules. Specific primers in the conserved constant-segment region were used to synthesize first-strand cDNA for TCR alpha and beta chains. Each cDNA library was double barcoded, with a SMART-Mk sample barcode plus Illumina barcodes, to control for contamination. TruSeq adapter sequences, together with Illumina sample barcodes, were added in two successive PCR steps. TCR alpha and beta cDNA libraries were sequenced on the Illumina HiSeq platform with custom primers. Under the source paper's analysis protocol: MiGEC processed the raw reads to extract unique molecular identifiers, while MiXCR was used to determine the CDR3 positions. Recombination models were inferred per individual with the repgenHMM and IGoR tools using an EM algorithm. Shared clonotype analysis was performed with the tcR package in R, normalizing sharing by the product of cloneset sizes. To study raw recombination without the effects of thymic and clonal selection, out-of-frame nonproductive sequences were analyzed. TCRdb ran its own pipeline on the public reads, namely fastp trimming at Q25 and MiXCR clone calling, and kept in-frame beta chains. CDR3 protein duplicates are merged, each entry listing the most common genes and DNA. For this entry, the V and J calls and clone size follow TCRdb and not the study's own pipeline. The sample data list hundreds of thousands of distinct CDR3 sequences, and about 20% of these were observed just once. The top ten clonotypes cover around 4.5% of the sample.

Every donor was a healthy Caucasian. Three pairs of female monozygotic twins, all aged about 18 to 29 years, were included in the twin cohort. RNA for TCR libraries was isolated from peripheral blood mononuclear cells. The full study reports these points: Abundant cord blood beta clonotypes carried fewer insertions; young adult naive repertoires showed a weaker similar trend, while memory repertoires showed none. The excess sharing between twins in beta out-of-frame sequences was weaker because fewer shared sequences reduced the signal-to-noise ratio. In monozygotic twins, recombination models systematically underestimated out-of-frame TCR alpha sharing, but the models matched the sharing seen between unrelated individuals. Because the same donors could not be followed over many years, the conclusions relied on cross-sectional statistical analysis. Compared with coincidental sharing between unrelated individuals, an excess of low generation-probability sequences was observed among out-of-frame TCR alpha sequences shared between twins. Zero-insertion analyses could be partly confounded by invariant T cells such as MAIT and iNKT, although diverse VJ usage argued against such confounding for most clonotypes.

In the germline V gene, CDR1 corresponds to SGHDT and CDR2 to YYEEEE. The CDR3, cysteine through phenylalanine, is 18 amino acids long. Only the CDR3 DNA is retained, 54 bases long and in frame from the first base. The V end gives up 3 bases and the J end 3 bases, leaving 14 bases in the junction not matched to a gene. About this clonotype itself: No antigen is known for it. Per-base quality was not reported, and no clone a single base away is much larger than it.

This sample also belongs to another study, concerning T cells expressing NK-cell markers. The second study's authors report: Three sorted T-cell subsets (CD3+CD56+NKG2C+, CD3+CD56+NKG2C- and CD3+CD56-NKG2C+) from seven to nine donors had their TCR beta-chain repertoires profiled. Of the eight sequenced donors, seven were found to be HCMV-seropositive and one was found to be HCMV-seronegative. In several experiments an anti-gammadeltaTCR antibody was added to restrict sorting to alphabetaTCR-expressing T cells. In about 6 donors, the dominant CD3+CD56+NKG2C+ clonotypes were found to rank among the top 10 CD8+ clonotypes and to make up 1.0-7.0% of CD8+ T cells. Those dominant clonotypes were again the most abundant among CD3+CD56-NKG2C+ cells in a handful of donors, at about 25-60.1%. Whether the expanded NKG2C-expressing T cell clones were specific for HCMV antigens remained unclear. All eight donors whose samples were sequenced were randomly selected healthy volunteers, three of them men and five women. HCMV-specific IgG was detected in serum with a commercial ELISA kit to determine HCMV serostatus. For roughly six donors, bulk peripheral blood T-cell repertoires were additionally sequenced from unsorted PBMC. MIGEC was used to demultiplex reads and group reads by UMI, and MiTCR was used to assemble and quantify clonotypes. Only TCR cDNA sequences supported by at least two reads were kept to exclude erroneous sequences. Downstream repertoire analysis used the tcR package, and clonotypes were matched across fractions by CDR3 nucleotide sequence plus V segment. Antigen specificity was annotated against VDJdb with VDJmatch, allowing one amino acid substitution in CDR3.

In this chain, TRBV5-6 is recombined with TRBJ2-3; the junction holds 9 bases that match TRBD2. The sequenced sample was PBMCs. This TCR was sampled from a woman between 18 and 29 years old in good health. The CDR3 region has the sequence CASSSRHDSGSGTDTQYF. The nucleotide sequence reads as follows: TGTGCCAGCAGCTCCCGGCACGATAGCGGGAGTGGGACAGATACGCAGTATTTT.